The TCR beta chain under discussion was sequenced for a study of cytomegalovirus exposure and HLA in healthy donors. Study-wide points: It was confirmed in vitro that three of the CMV-associated chains were specific for CMV antigens.

The method was immunoSEQ multiplex PCR; TCRdb's version includes in-frame clones alone and lacks a portion of them. This sample has roughly 150,000 clones, with roughly 89% found just once. With respect to this clone: Its specificity is unknown.

Trimming removed 6 bases at V and 2 bases at J, with 21 bases between. The germline V gene has CDR1 KGHSH and CDR2 LQKENI. The CDR3 runs 17 residues. The receptor was isolated from a woman younger than 30 in good health and CMV-seropositive. Sequences were obtained from PBMCs. The V and J genes are TRBV18 and TRBJ2-3; the D gene is possibly TRBD2 (6 bases). The CDR3 sequence is CASSPLGGAAATDTQYF. In DNA, the CDR3 is TGTGCCAGCTCCCCGCTGGGGGGAGCGGCGGCCACAGATACGCAGTATTTT.